These T cell receptor beta chains were read from a single sample in a study of spatial heterogeneity in lung cancer. MiXCR, applied by TCRdb to the 5' RACE reads, yields one record per CDR3 protein. The sample consists of 110,000 or so distinct CDR3 sequences, about a tenth of them appearing once. Sample: PBMCs, taken at follow-up. Every receptor here comes from a female donor with early-stage non-small cell lung cancer. Both conserved end residues are part of each CDR3. The D gene is left open where the match is weak. The size of a clone is reported for some rows only, either as once, few or many, or as a class for expanded clones.

clone_size,j_call,v_call,d_call,cdr3_length,cdr3_aa,cdr3_nt
.,TRBJ1-4,TRBV6-5,.,15,CASSYEGLPNEKLFF,TGTGCCAGCAGTTACGAAGGATTGCCTAATGAAAAACTGTTTTTT
few,TRBJ2-1,TRBV4-3,.,16,CASSQGAGAYFNEQFF,TGCGCCAGCAGCCAAGGTGCAGGGGCGTATTTCAATGAGCAGTTCTTC
few,TRBJ2-1,TRBV5-1,.,14,CASKGGGVYNEQFF,TGCGCCAGCAAGGGAGGCGGGGTATACAATGAGCAGTTCTTC
.,TRBJ2-3,TRBV5-1,.,15,CASSFNNGRTDTQYF,TGCGCCAGCAGCTTCAATAATGGGAGGACAGATACGCAGTATTTT
few,TRBJ1-2,TRBV4-2,.,16,CASSQAGPSARYGYTF,TGTGCCAGCAGCCAAGCGGGACCCAGCGCTCGTTATGGCTACACCTTC
few,TRBJ2-5,TRBV2,TRBD1,14,CASSEHRGGETQYF,TGTGCCAGCAGTGAACACAGGGGTGGGGAGACCCAGTACTTC
.,TRBJ2-7,TRBV12-3/TRBV12-4,.,12,CASRRASYEQYF,TGTGCCAGCCGCCGGGCCTCCTACGAGCAGTACTTC
.,TRBJ2-3,TRBV20-1,TRBD2,14,CSAPSGSSGDTQYF,TGCAGTGCTCCTAGCGGGAGTTCGGGAGATACGCAGTATTTT
.,TRBJ2-1,TRBV6-2/TRBV6-3,TRBD1,15,CASSPRDRGLYEQFF,TGTGCCAGCAGTCCTCGGGACAGGGGGCTGTATGAGCAGTTCTTC
many,TRBJ1-5,TRBV10-3,.,16,CAISDLAGPKGEPQHF,TGTGCCATCAGTGATCTGGCAGGACCTAAAGGGGAGCCCCAGCATTTT
few,TRBJ1-2,TRBV6-1,.,14,CASQFRGADYGYTF,TGTGCCAGCCAGTTCAGGGGAGCTGACTATGGCTACACCTTC
few,TRBJ2-3,TRBV9,.,14,CASTPNDVADTQYF,TGTGCCAGCACCCCCAACGATGTTGCAGATACGCAGTATTTT
many,TRBJ2-3,TRBV9,.,15,CASSPHLYRTDTQYF,TGTGCCAGCAGCCCTCACTTATACCGCACAGATACGCAGTATTTT
.,TRBJ1-1,TRBV19,TRBD1,15,CASSYTGAPNTEAFF,TGTGCCAGTAGTTATACAGGGGCTCCGAACACTGAAGCTTTCTTT
.,TRBJ2-3,TRBV2,TRBD2,15,CASSVGLAGAYTQYF,TGTGCCAGCAGCGTCGGACTAGCGGGAGCGTATACGCAGTATTTT
.,TRBJ1-2,TRBV7-2,TRBD1,14,CASSSGQVHYGYTF,TGTGCCAGCAGCTCAGGACAGGTCCACTATGGCTACACCTTC
.,TRBJ2-6,TRBV7-2,.,16,CASSLERSSGANVLTF,TGTGCCAGCAGCTTAGAGAGGAGCTCTGGGGCCAACGTCCTGACTTTC
.,TRBJ2-7,TRBV6-6,.,12,CASSYENYEQYF,TGTGCCAGCAGTTACGAGAACTACGAGCAGTACTTC
.,TRBJ2-2,TRBV7-6,.,14,CASSMQGFTGELFF,TGTGCCAGCAGCATGCAGGGTTTCACCGGGGAGCTGTTTTTT
many,TRBJ2-1,TRBV20-1,.,15,CSAPGSTLSYNEQFF,TGCAGTGCACCCGGGAGTACGCTCTCCTACAATGAGCAGTTCTTC
.,TRBJ2-3,TRBV7-2,.,14,CASSLATGTYTQYF,TGTGCCAGCAGCTTAGCCACGGGGACCTATACGCAGTATTTT
few,TRBJ1-4,TRBV2,TRBD1,15,CASSANRGPGEKLFF,TGTGCCAGCAGTGCCAACAGGGGGCCGGGAGAAAAACTGTTTTTT
few,TRBJ2-2,TRBV2,TRBD1,15,CASRQQGANTGELFF,TGTGCCAGCAGGCAACAGGGGGCGAACACCGGGGAGCTGTTTTTT
.,TRBJ2-1,TRBV15,.,15,CATSRLWGAGNEQFF,TGTGCCACCAGCAGGCTTTGGGGGGCGGGCAATGAGCAGTTCTTC
.,TRBJ1-1,TRBV2,TRBD1,13,CASSLTGPRRAFF,TGTGCCAGCAGCCTGACAGGGCCGAGGAGAGCTTTCTTT
.,TRBJ2-3,TRBV20-1,TRBD1,15,CSATQRQGGTDTQYF,TGCAGTGCTACCCAGAGACAGGGTGGCACAGATACGCAGTATTTT
.,TRBJ1-5,TRBV12-3/TRBV12-4,.,12,CASSLHGQPQHF,TGTGCCAGCAGTTTGCACGGTCAGCCCCAGCATTTT
many,TRBJ1-6,TRBV20-1,.,19,CSARQFIGSRPVFNSPLHF,TGCAGTGCTAGACAGTTCATCGGTAGCCGGCCCGTCTTTAATTCACCCCTCCACTTT
.,TRBJ2-7,TRBV3-1,.,13,CASSPERGYEQYF,TGTGCCAGCAGCCCAGAGAGGGGCTACGAGCAGTACTTC
many,TRBJ1-2,TRBV12-3/TRBV12-4,.,11,CASARLGGYTF,TGTGCCAGCGCACGGTTAGGTGGCTACACCTTC
.,TRBJ2-5,TRBV24-1,.,12,CATSESVETQYF,TGTGCCACCAGTGAGTCAGTGGAGACCCAGTACTTC
.,TRBJ2-3,TRBV7-9,.,15,CASSPLYISGDTQYF,TGTGCCAGCAGCCCTCTCTACATATCAGGCGATACGCAGTATTTT
many,TRBJ1-5,TRBV28,.,12,CASSLEGRPQHF,TGTGCCAGCAGTTTAGAGGGACGGCCCCAGCATTTT
.,TRBJ1-1,TRBV11-3,.,14,CASSLDQGGTEAFF,TGTGCCAGCAGCTTAGACCAGGGTGGCACTGAAGCTTTCTTT
.,TRBJ2-1,TRBV2,.,15,CASSEEGGNYNEQFF,TGTGCCAGCAGTGAGGAGGGAGGTAACTACAATGAGCAGTTCTTC
.,TRBJ2-2,TRBV3-1,.,13,CASRNRNTGELFF,TGTGCCAGCAGGAACCGGAACACCGGGGAGCTGTTTTTT
.,TRBJ1-5,TRBV12-5,.,15,CASGSYSTLYQPQHF,TGTGCTAGTGGTTCCTATTCTACTCTTTATCAGCCCCAGCATTTT
few,TRBJ2-1,TRBV6-5,.,15,CASSFRDSANNEQFF,TGTGCCAGCAGTTTTCGAGACAGTGCCAACAATGAGCAGTTCTTC
.,TRBJ2-4,TRBV11-2,TRBD1,15,CASSSGQVLKNIQYF,TGTGCCAGCAGCTCAGGACAGGTCCTGAAAAACATTCAGTACTTC
.,TRBJ1-1,TRBV27,TRBD1,15,CASSFQGDVGTEAFF,TGTGCCAGCAGTTTCCAGGGGGACGTGGGCACTGAAGCTTTCTTT
.,TRBJ1-3,TRBV10-2,.,15,CASGQTQGSGNTIYF,TGCGCCAGCGGCCAGACACAGGGCTCTGGAAACACCATATATTTT
many,TRBJ2-2,TRBV28,.,13,CASSLGSTGELFF,TGTGCCAGCAGTTTGGGAAGCACCGGGGAGCTGTTTTTT
.,TRBJ2-1,TRBV28,TRBD1,15,CASSHASGQFNEQFF,TGTGCCAGCAGCCATGCCTCGGGACAGTTCAATGAGCAGTTCTTC
few,TRBJ2-3,TRBV20-1,.,12,CSASIWGDTQYF,TGCAGTGCTAGTATTTGGGGAGATACGCAGTATTTT
many,TRBJ2-1,TRBV5-1,TRBD2,15,CASSSAIAGGHEQFF,TGCGCCAGCAGCTCCGCCATAGCGGGAGGCCATGAGCAGTTCTTC
.,TRBJ2-1,TRBV28,TRBD2,16,CASSPRTSNRYNEQFF,TGTGCCAGCAGTCCGAGGACTAGCAACCGTTACAATGAGCAGTTCTTC
few,TRBJ2-1,TRBV9,.,15,CASSVSVISYNEQFF,TGTGCCAGCAGCGTGTCGGTTATTTCCTACAATGAGCAGTTCTTC
few,TRBJ1-1,TRBV10-3,.,13,CAISRTENTEAFF,TGTGCCATCAGTAGGACCGAGAACACTGAAGCTTTCTTT